This paragraph reports one T cell receptor (beta chain). The germline V and J ends were trimmed by 4 bases and 4 bases, with 25 bases remaining between them. CDR1 is SGHRS and CDR2 is YFSETQ in the germline V gene. This CDR3 comprises 18 residues. TCRdb's copy holds only in-frame clones and misses some; the assay was immunoSEQ multiplex PCR. The sample lists tens of thousands of clones, around four fifths occurring once. The data are from a study of blood T cell repertoires in COVID-19. The chain links TRBV5-1 to TRBJ2-3, with D hard to call. Sequencing was performed on peripheral blood. The source of this sequence is a man in his 70s with acute or convalescent COVID-19. This CDR3 is CASSPTPVVGSTADTQYF. Here the CDR3 DNA reads TGCGCCAGCAGCCCTACCCCGGTTGTGGGCTCGACGGCAGATACGCAGTATTTT.